Each of the 8 T cell receptor beta chains below was sequenced from the same sample in a study of regulatory T cells in long-lasting Graves disease. Time point described: persistent/refractory GD, antithyroid drugs over 5 years with positive TRAb. The authors made the TCR library using RNA they extracted from PBMCs. CDR3 regions were amplified by Arm-PCR using iRepertoire HTBI primers to build TCR beta libraries. Via MiXCR, TCRdb re-called the multiplex PCR reads, giving one row per CDR3 protein. The sample lists hundreds of thousands of distinct CDR3 sequences, less than 25% occurring once. The input for sequencing was peripheral blood mononuclear cells (PBMCs), taken when the disease was refractory, from a patient treated with antithyroid drugs. The source is a female donor with Graves disease.

The CDR3 DNA follows: TGTGCCAGCAGTGAATATAGGGTTGTCAATAATTCACCCCTCCACTTT. Translating gives CASSEYRVVNNSPLHF. This chain uses TRBV25-1 with TRBJ1-6; D gene ambiguous. The CDR3 contains 16 residues. The germline CDR1 and CDR2 sequences are MGHDK and SYGVNS. The V gene lost 0 bases and the J gene lost 5 bases, with 11 bases spanning the gap. Full variable domain (remainder filled in from reference TRBV25-1 and TRBJ1-6): EADIYQTPRYLVIGTGKKITLECSQTMGHDKMYWYQQDPGMELHLIHYSYGVNSTEKGDLSSESTVSRIRTEHFPLTLESARPSHTSQYLCASSEYRVVNNSPLHFGNGTRLTVT.

The CDR3 reads CSVAFTGLVYGYTF. For the CDR3, the DNA is TGCAGCGTCGCTTTTACAGGGTTGGTTTATGGCTACACCTTC. The chain is built from TRBV29-1 and TRBJ1-2, with D maybe TRBD1 (6 bases). The CDR3 length is 14 residues. V lost 6 bases and J 5 bases, leaving 19 bases between the germline ends. In germline, CDR1 is SQVTM, CDR2 ANQGSEA. Filled out from reference TRBV29-1 and TRBJ1-2, the complete variable domain reads SAVISQKPSRDICQRGTSLTIQCQVDSQVTMMFWYRQQPGQSLTLIATANQGSEATYESGFVIDKFPISRPNLTFSTLTVSNMSPEDSSIYLCSVAFTGLVYGYTFGSGTRLTVV.

This chain uses TRBV27 with TRBJ2-3; no definite D call. Germline V gene lookup returns CDR1 MNHEY and CDR2 SMNVEV (reference sequence). This CDR3 is built from 14 residues. Trimming removed 6 bases at V and 3 bases at J, with 13 bases between. CDR3 sequence (DNA): TGTGCCAGCAGCCCCCGGGCATTTACAGATACGCAGTATTTT. This sequence encodes CASSPRAFTDTQYF.

This sequence joins TRBV7-9 and TRBJ2-2; 8 positions agree with TRBD2. The length of the CDR3 is 17 residues. CDR1 and CDR2 (germline): SEHNR, FQNEAQ (reference sequence). V shed 5 bases and J 4 bases; nucleotides not matched to a gene: 12. The CDR3 bases are TGTGCCAGCAGCCCCTCGGTGGGCGGGAGGAGCACCGGGGAGCTGTTTTTT. Its protein is CASSPSVGGRSTGELFF.

CDR3 sequence (DNA): TGTGCCAGCAGGGCTGACTGGGACTACGAGCAGTACTTC. Translation: CASRADWDYEQYF. The V call is TRBV25-1, the J call TRBJ2-7; D is undetermined. Between the trimmed V and J ends, which lost 6 bases and 3 bases, there was a span of 12 bases. There are 13 residues in the CDR3. Germline V gene sequence: CDR1 MGHDK, CDR2 SYGVNS.

This clonotype showed up many times. In nucleotides, the CDR3 is TGTGCCAGCAGAGAAGGGGGGCACCAAGAGACCCAGTACTTC. The encoded protein is CASREGGHQETQYF. The genes are TRBV27 and TRBJ2-5; D assignment may be TRBD1 or TRBD2 (6 bases each). CDR1 is MNHEY, CDR2 SMNVEV, per germline (reference sequence). V lost 6 bases, J lost 0 bases, and 11 bases lay in between. The CDR3 totals 14 residues.

Ten or more counts support this clonotype. The chain uses TRBV6-1 and TRBJ2-7; D is tentatively TRBD1 or TRBD2 (5 bases each). Trimming took off 6 bases at V and 4 bases at J, with 16 bases between the two ends. In germline, CDR1 is MNHNS, CDR2 SASEGT. This CDR3 is 14 amino acids long. The CDR3 nucleotides read TGTGCCAGCAGCATCGCCGGGACGGCGTACGAGCAGTACTTC. As protein: CASSIAGTAYEQYF.

Turning to this clonotype: Just one base apart from a much larger clone, this may be a read error. The V gene is TRBV29-1, the J gene TRBJ1-5, with TRBD1 as a possible D gene (5 bases). This CDR3 has 14 residues. Germline lookup yields CDR1 SQVTM and CDR2 ANQGSEA. V gave up 7 bases and J gave up 6 bases, with 19 bases separating them. This CDR3 reads CSANLAGPRQPQHF. The CDR3 DNA sequence: TGCAGCGCTAATCTGGCGGGGCCACGTCAGCCCCAGCATTTT.